Listed below are T cell receptor beta chains from one sample, sequenced in a study of regulatory T cells in long-lasting Graves disease. A single record per CDR3 protein comes from TCRdb applying MiXCR to the multiplex PCR reads. Among more than 300,000 distinct CDR3 sequences listed, more than 20% were seen once. The sample was peripheral blood mononuclear cells (PBMCs), taken when the disease was refractory, from a patient treated with antithyroid drugs. The receptors were gathered from a woman in her 40s with Graves disease. CDR3s include the opening cysteine and the closing phenylalanine or tryptophan. The D gene is left open where the match is weak. Clone size is not always given. Where it is, it says once, few, many or a class for expanded clones.

D gene	clone size	J gene	V gene	CDR3 length	CDR3 protein	CDR3 DNA
-	many	TRBJ2-7	TRBV11-2	15	CASKQWATAVGEQYF	TGTGCCAGCAAACAGTGGGCTACCGCCGTTGGCGAGCAGTACTTC
-	-	TRBJ1-6	TRBV20-1	18	CSAGRGDGITFYNSPLHF	TGCAGTGCTGGCCGCGGCGACGGCATAACCTTCTATAATTCACCCCTCCACTTT
TRBD1	many	TRBJ1-2	TRBV28	15	CASRSGGTGNYGYTF	TGTGCCAGCAGATCCGGAGGGACAGGGAACTATGGCTACACCTTC
-	many	TRBJ2-6	TRBV28	16	CASSLHRGSGANVLTF	TGTGCCAGCAGTTTGCATCGAGGATCCGGGGCCAACGTCCTGACTTTC
-	-	TRBJ2-7	TRBV7-9	16	CASSSTPRDSYYEQYF	TGTGCCAGCAGCTCCACACCGCGGGACAGCTACTACGAGCAGTACTTC
-	many	TRBJ1-1	TRBV12-3/TRBV12-4	17	CASQILLRRGRNTEAFF	TGTGCCAGCCAAATTCTCTTGCGCAGGGGAAGGAACACTGAAGCTTTCTTT
TRBD2	-	TRBJ2-2	TRBV6-1	15	CASSALAGGTGELFF	TGTGCCAGCAGTGCTCTAGCGGGAGGTACCGGGGAGCTGTTTTTT
-	few	TRBJ1-2	TRBV5-1	13	CASSLALSNGYTF	TGCGCCAGCAGCTTGGCTCTATCAAATGGCTACACCTTC
-	many	TRBJ2-7	TRBV7-3	13	CASSADSSYEQYF	TGTGCCAGCAGCGCGGACAGTTCCTACGAGCAGTACTTC
-	few	TRBJ2-5	TRBV15	17	CATSSKRYPWIQETQYF	TGTGCCACCAGCAGTAAGCGGTACCCATGGATCCAAGAGACCCAGTACTTC
-	many	TRBJ1-2	TRBV6-1	15	CASSPTRQFNYGYTF	TGTGCCAGCAGCCCAACCCGACAGTTCAACTATGGCTACACCTTC
-	-	TRBJ2-3	TRBV10-3	13	CAIGGGPTDTQYF	TGTGCCATCGGGGGGGGGCCCACAGATACGCAGTATTTT
TRBD1	-	TRBJ2-7	TRBV5-6	15	CASSAGTGGTYEQYF	TGTGCCAGCAGCGCCGGGACAGGGGGTACCTACGAGCAGTACTTC
TRBD1	few	TRBJ2-7	TRBV9	14	CASSVAGGNYEQYF	TGTGCCAGCAGCGTGGCAGGGGGTAACTACGAGCAGTACTTC
TRBD2	few	TRBJ2-5	TRBV29-1	15	CSVERLAEIQETQYF	TGCAGCGTTGAAAGACTAGCGGAGATTCAAGAGACCCAGTACTTC
-	few	TRBJ2-2	TRBV6-1	15	CASSDRLRGTGELFF	TGTGCCAGCAGCGACCGACTAAGAGGTACCGGGGAGCTGTTTTTT
-	many	TRBJ1-1	TRBV10-1	13	CASSEQLNTEAFF	TGCGCCAGCAGTGAGCAGTTGAACACTGAAGCTTTCTTT
-	many	TRBJ2-3	TRBV2	14	CASRNRGGTDTQYF	TGTGCCAGCAGGAACAGGGGGGGGACAGATACGCAGTATTTT
TRBD1	few	TRBJ1-2	TRBV7-9	15	CASSPGRTGADGYTF	TGTGCCAGCAGCCCCGGAAGGACAGGGGCTGATGGCTACACCTTC
TRBD2	-	TRBJ2-7	TRBV12-3/TRBV12-4	18	CASSSSIGLAASSYEQYF	TGTGCCAGCAGTTCATCAATCGGACTAGCGGCAAGCTCCTACGAGCAGTACTTC
TRBD2	-	TRBJ2-5	TRBV28	16	CASSLYTSGYQETQYF	TGTGCCAGCAGTTTATATACTAGCGGGTACCAAGAGACCCAGTACTTC
-	-	TRBJ1-5	TRBV29-1	13	CSARGGRDQPQHF	TGCAGCGCTCGGGGGGGTAGGGATCAGCCCCAGCATTTT
TRBD2	-	TRBJ2-1	TRBV28	15	CASSPAGANTNEQFF	TGTGCCAGCAGTCCAGCGGGAGCCAATACCAATGAGCAGTTCTTC
-	many	TRBJ2-7	TRBV15	15	CATSSRKDGGYEQYF	TGTGCCACCAGCAGTCGTAAAGACGGAGGCTACGAGCAGTACTTC
-	-	TRBJ1-2	TRBV28	15	CASSRRGTSPYGYTF	TGTGCCAGCAGTCGCCGGGGCACGTCACCCTATGGCTACACCTTC
-	few	TRBJ1-3	TRBV12-3/TRBV12-4	13	CASSRASGNTIYF	TGTGCCAGCTCTCGGGCATCAGGAAACACCATATATTTT
-	-	TRBJ1-1	TRBV27	16	CASSLKGRPMNTKAFF	TGTGCCAGCAGTCTAAAGGGACGGCCTATGAACACTAAAGCTTTCTTT
-	many	TRBJ2-2	TRBV28	16	CASSIEPGLRTGELFF	TGTGCCAGCAGTATCGAACCGGGACTCCGCACCGGGGAGCTGTTTTTT
-	many	TRBJ2-7	TRBV7-9	14	CASSRSTISYEQYF	TGTGCCAGCAGCAGGTCGACAATCTCCTACGAGCAGTACTTC
TRBD1	few	TRBJ2-3	TRBV5-1	16	CASSLSGTGIGDTQYF	TGCGCCAGCAGCTTGTCCGGGACAGGGATTGGAGATACGCAGTATTTT
-	few	TRBJ2-5	TRBV20-1	14	CSAPALRGEETQYF	TGCAGTGCCCCAGCCCTGAGGGGGGAAGAGACCCAGTACTTC
-	-	TRBJ2-2	TRBV20-1	14	CSARVGSVTGELFF	TGCAGTGCTAGAGTTGGTAGCGTCACCGGGGAGCTGTTTTTT
-	-	TRBJ1-4	TRBV5-1	16	CASSLRTPSHESKLFF	TGCGCCAGCAGCTTGAGGACTCCCTCACACGAATCAAAACTGTTTTTT
-	many	TRBJ2-2	TRBV28	15	CASSTPPAGTGELFF	TGTGCCAGCAGCACCCCCCCCGCCGGCACCGGGGAGCTGTTTTTT
-	-	TRBJ1-3	TRBV18	14	CASSQVPRGNTIYF	TGTGCCAGCTCACAAGTCCCTAGAGGAAACACCATATATTTT
TRBD1	many	TRBJ1-4	TRBV28	14	CASRYRGANEKLFF	TGTGCCAGCAGGTACAGGGGAGCTAATGAAAAACTGTTTTTT
-	few	TRBJ2-2	TRBV7-6	16	CASMNTGKDRTGELFF	TGTGCCAGCATGAATACGGGAAAGGATCGGACCGGGGAGCTGTTTTTT
-	few	TRBJ1-5	TRBV7-9	13	CASSSQANQPQHF	TGTGCCAGCAGTTCACAGGCAAATCAGCCCCAGCATTTT
-	-	TRBJ1-5	TRBV6-5	15	CASSYSGNSNQPQHF	TGTGCCAGCAGTTACTCGGGGAATAGCAATCAGCCCCAGCATTTT
TRBD2	few	TRBJ2-1	TRBV28	18	CASHGWVAGGSSYNEQFF	TGTGCCAGCCACGGTTGGGTAGCGGGAGGGAGCTCCTACAATGAGCAGTTCTTC
-	many	TRBJ1-1	TRBV29-1	13	CSVLDSLNTEAFF	TGCAGCGTTTTGGACAGTCTAAACACTGAAGCTTTCTTT
-	-	TRBJ2-7	TRBV10-3	15	CAISGRGYLSYEQYF	TGTGCCATCAGTGGACGAGGCTACCTCTCCTACGAGCAGTACTTC
-	-	TRBJ2-3	TRBV7-8	15	CASSPTSGSTDAQYF	TGTGCCAGCAGCCCAACGTCGGGCAGCACAGATGCGCAGTATTTT
-	few	TRBJ1-4	TRBV7-9	17	CASSSGTATATNEKLFF	TGTGCCAGCAGCTCCGGGACGGCGACAGCAACTAATGAAAAACTGTTTTTT
-	-	TRBJ2-7	TRBV5-1	13	CASSLPPNYEQYF	TGCGCCAGCAGCTTGCCACCAAACTACGAGCAGTACTTC
-	-	TRBJ2-3	TRBV6-2/TRBV6-3	16	CASSVGSVWLTDTQYF	TGTGCCAGCAGTGTCGGGTCTGTTTGGCTCACAGATACGCAGTATTTT
-	-	TRBJ1-5	TRBV12-3/TRBV12-4	14	CASSLGSGVQPQHF	TGTGCCAGCAGTTTAGGATCAGGGGTTCAGCCCCAGCATTTT
-	many	TRBJ1-1	TRBV5-1	13	CASSTASNAEAFF	TGCGCCAGCAGCACGGCATCGAACGCTGAAGCTTTCTTT
-	many	TRBJ2-7	TRBV2	16	CASLTLAPIHIYEQYF	TGTGCCAGCCTCACCTTAGCGCCCATCCACATCTACGAGCAGTACTTC